The next 29 T cell receptor beta chains were all read from a single sample in a study of monozygotic twins with cystic fibrosis. Assay: immunoSEQ multiplex PCR; the TCRdb copy retains only in-frame clones and omits some. In the table there are about 11,000 clones, approximately 85% of which are singletons. Sequenced: blood. The receptors were gathered from a man between 18 and 29 years old with cystic fibrosis.

The chain employs TRBV25-1 and TRBJ2-4; D might be TRBD1 (6 bases). V dropped 0 bases and J dropped 9 bases, with 9 bases sitting between them. CDR1 is MGHDK and CDR2 is SYGVNS in the germline V gene. The CDR3 covers 13 residues. CDR3 sequence: CASSEYGTFIQYF. CDR3 coding DNA: TGTGCCAGCAGTGAATATGGGACATTCATTCAGTACTTC.

This chain uses TRBV23-1 with TRBJ1-5, with D hard to call. TRBV23-1 is sorted into the ORF group, with uncertain function. With 0 bases removed from V and 1 base from J, the gap between germline ends came to 10 bases. The CDR3 runs to 16 residues. This chain's CDR3 is CASSQSARESNQPQHF. As DNA, the CDR3 is TGCGCCAGCAGTCAATCGGCGAGGGAGAGCAATCAGCCCCAGCATTTT.

This clone was recorded once. V is TRBV5-1 and J is TRBJ1-1; D is ambiguous. V lost 4 bases and J 5 bases, leaving 9 bases between the germline ends. This CDR3 is 12 amino acids long. The germline CDR1 and CDR2 sequences are SGHRS and YFSETQ. The CDR3 DNA is TGCGCCAGCAGCCCACGAGGGACTGAAGCTTTCTTT. Translated: CASSPRGTEAFF.

V gene TRBV4-3 combines with J gene TRBJ2-5; 9 bases are shared with TRBD2. After removal of 0 bases from V and 5 bases from J, the junction contained 10 bases not matched to a gene. The length of the CDR3 is 17 residues. Germline assignment: CDR1 LGHNA and CDR2 YSLEER. The CDR3 DNA sequence: TGCGCCAGCAGCCAAGATAAAAGCGGGGGGCCGGGGGAGACCCAGTACTTC. It is translated as CASSQDKSGGPGETQYF.

This clone was counted once. Here the CDR3 DNA reads TGTGCCAGCAGCGTAGTTTTGTGGACAGAAGTAAACACCGGGGAGCTGTTTTTT. It specifies CASSVVLWTEVNTGELFF. This chain joins TRBV9 and TRBJ2-2; maybe TRBD1 (6 bases). In germline, CDR1 is SGDLS, CDR2 YYNGEE. The CDR3 sequence is 18 residues long. The V gene lost 0 bases and the J gene lost 2 bases, with 17 bases spanning the gap.

V gene TRBV6-5 combines with J gene TRBJ1-4, with D unresolved. Germline V gene sequence: CDR1 MNHEY, CDR2 SVGAGI. V lost 4 bases and J lost 4, with 13 bases in between. The CDR3 contains 15 residues. CDR3 protein: CASSLMGIDNEKLFF. The CDR3 DNA sequence: TGTGCCAGCAGTTTGATGGGCATTGATAATGAAAAACTGTTTTTT.

This chain joins TRBV5-4 and TRBJ2-5; TRBD1 matches at 8 bases. This CDR3 spans 16 amino acids. Germline values: CDR1 SGHNT, CDR2 YYREEE (reference sequence). Trimming at V came to 2 bases and at J to 4 bases, leaving 10 bases not matched to a gene. The CDR3: CASSLETGAPRETQYF. The CDR3 coding sequence is TGTGCCAGCAGCTTAGAGACAGGGGCCCCGCGAGAGACCCAGTACTTC.

This chain joins TRBV5-1 and TRBJ1-4, with D perhaps TRBD1 (5 bases). The germline V and J ends were trimmed by 4 bases and 7 bases, with 14 bases remaining between them. CDR3 length: 14 residues. CDR1 SGHRS and CDR2 YFSETQ come from the germline V gene. The CDR3 here is CASSRTLRGEKLFF. The DNA of the CDR3 is TGCGCCAGCAGCCGGACCCTAAGGGGTGAAAAACTGTTTTTT. Full variable domain (outside the CDR3, taken from reference TRBV5-1 and TRBJ1-4): KAGVTQTPRYLIKTRGQQVTLSCSPISGHRSVSWYQQTPGQGLQFLFEYFSETQRNKGNFPGRFSGRQFSNSRSEMNVSTLELGDSALYLCASSRTLRGEKLFFGSGTQLSVL.

V and J are TRBV19 and TRBJ2-7; 9 bases align to TRBD2. The CDR3 spans 15 residues. Germline V lookup: CDR1 LNHDA, CDR2 SQIVND (reference sequence). Losses at the gene ends were 5 bases for V and 1 base for J; bases not matched to a gene: 6. This CDR3 is CASSPGLARSYEQYF. CDR3 bases: TGTGCCAGTAGTCCTGGACTAGCGAGATCCTACGAGCAGTACTTC.

V gene TRBV19 combines with J gene TRBJ2-7, with TRBD1 identical over 10 bases. Germline CDR1 and CDR2: LNHDA and SQIVND (reference sequence). This CDR3 comprises 12 residues. J was trimmed by 6 bases and V by 6 bases; bases with no gene match: 2. The CDR3 DNA sequence: TGTGCCAGTAGGACAGGGGGCGGCGAGCAGTACTTC. Amino acids: CASRTGGGEQYF.

The chain joins TRBV5-1 to TRBJ2-7; 8 bases agree with TRBD2. The CDR3 extends over 14 amino acids. Unmatched junction bases numbered 5, after V lost 0 bases and J lost 6 bases. From germline, CDR1 is SGHRS and CDR2 YFSETQ. DNA of the CDR3: TGCGCCAGCAGCTTGGCCGTTCGGGAGGGCGAGCAGTACTTC. This gives the protein CASSLAVREGEQYF.

This rearrangement joins TRBV5-1 to TRBJ1-1; D is ambiguous. The V gene's germline CDR1 is SGHRS and CDR2 YFSETQ. The V end was cut by 5 bases, the J end by 1 base, with 9 bases between. CDR3 length: 13 residues. This CDR3 is CASRKGANTEAFF. The CDR3 coding sequence is TGCGCCAGCAGGAAGGGCGCGAACACTGAAGCTTTCTTT. Looking up the rest from reference TRBV5-1 and TRBJ1-1 gives the full variable domain: KAGVTQTPRYLIKTRGQQVTLSCSPISGHRSVSWYQQTPGQGLQFLFEYFSETQRNKGNFPGRFSGRQFSNSRSEMNVSTLELGDSALYLCASRKGANTEAFFGQGTRLTVV.

The chain joins TRBV2 to TRBJ2-1, with 11 bases aligning to TRBD1. The CDR3 totals 13 residues. Unmatched junction bases numbered 1, after V lost 4 bases and J lost 8 bases. Germline assignment: CDR1 SNHLY and CDR2 FYNNEI. The CDR3 loop reads CASSGGQGDEQFF. The CDR3 nucleotides read TGTGCCAGCAGTGGGGGACAGGGGGATGAGCAGTTCTTC.

The V gene is TRBV7-9, the J gene TRBJ2-7, with TRBD2 identical over 7 bases. This CDR3 is built from 16 residues. V dropped 2 bases and J dropped 4; count of bases not matched to a gene: 11. Per germline, CDR1 SEHNR and CDR2 FQNEAQ (reference sequence). The CDR3 DNA reads as TGTGCCAGCAGCTTAAACCCGGCGGGAGTAAAGTACGAGCAGTACTTC. Its protein is CASSLNPAGVKYEQYF.

V gene TRBV27 combines with J gene TRBJ2-4; 8 nucleotides align to TRBD2. The CDR3 is 14 residues long. Germline lookup yields CDR1 MNHEY and CDR2 SMNVEV (reference sequence). V dropped 6 bases and J dropped 5; count of bases not matched to a gene: 6. CDR3 in amino acids: CASSSLAGQNIQYF. CDR3 sequence (DNA): TGTGCCAGCAGCTCCTTAGCGGGGCAAAACATTCAGTACTTC.

The chain employs TRBV14 and TRBJ2-5; TRBD2 agrees at 10 bases. The V gene end was trimmed by 0 bases and the J gene end by 5 bases; junction bases not matched to a gene: 6. Germline V gene sequence: CDR1 SGHDN, CDR2 FVKESK. The CDR3 extends over 16 amino acids. The CDR3 sequence: CASSQDLAGAGETQYF. Here the CDR3 DNA reads TGTGCCAGCAGCCAAGATCTAGCGGGGGCTGGGGAGACCCAGTACTTC.

This chain links TRBV6-5 with TRBJ2-7; D call uncertain. V gave up 0 bases and J gave up 5 bases, with 5 bases separating them. CDR3 length equals 12 residues. CDR1 is MNHEY and CDR2 is SVGAGI in the germline V gene. The CDR3 loop reads CASSYSSDEQYF. In nucleotides, the CDR3 is TGTGCCAGCAGTTACTCATCGGACGAGCAGTACTTC.

J is TRBJ1-3 and V is TRBV7-3; D may be TRBD1 (5 bases). The germline V gene has CDR1 SGHTA and CDR2 FQGTGA. The CDR3 spans 14 residues. Trimming took 6 bases from V and 2 from J, leaving 11 bases between them. CDR3: CASSPGLPGNTIYF. The CDR3 DNA sequence: TGTGCCAGCAGTCCAGGGCTCCCTGGAAACACCATATATTTT.

The rearrangement uses TRBV9 and TRBJ2-3; 9 bases match TRBD1. CDR1 SGDLS and CDR2 YYNGEE come from the germline V gene. This CDR3 is 15 amino acids long. Trimming cost V 4 bases and J 6 bases; bases outside gene matches: 9. The CDR3 loop reads CASSRTGEFPDTQYF. CDR3 nucleotide sequence: TGTGCCAGCAGCAGGACAGGGGAGTTTCCGGATACGCAGTATTTT.

The J gene is TRBJ2-5, the V gene TRBV27; D might be TRBD1 (6 bases). The CDR3 covers 13 residues. CDR1 is MNHEY and CDR2 is SMNVEV in the germline V gene (reference sequence). V dropped 4 bases and J dropped 5 bases, with 11 bases sitting between them. This chain's CDR3 is CASSWGPGETQYF. The CDR3 nucleotides read TGTGCCAGCAGTTGGGGGCCTGGGGAGACCCAGTACTTC.

This chain connects TRBV5-8 to TRBJ2-3; 10 positions match TRBD1. V shed 5 bases, J shed 5 bases, and the junction held 8 bases outside the gene matches. Germline V gene lookup returns CDR1 SGHTS and CDR2 YDEGEE. The CDR3 spans 15 residues. CDR3 coding DNA: TGTGCCAGCAGTTCTCGACAGGGGGCCATAGATACGCAGTATTTT. Protein: CASSSRQGAIDTQYF.

This chain connects TRBV14 to TRBJ2-3; TRBD2 agrees at 8 bases. The length of the CDR3 is 17 residues. CDR1 and CDR2 from the germline V gene are SGHDN and FVKESK. V dropped 4 bases and J dropped 2; count of bases not matched to a gene: 11. The CDR3 DNA sequence: TGTGCCAGCAGCCTATTAGCGGGGAACCTCCTCACAGATACGCAGTATTTT. Translating it yields CASSLLAGNLLTDTQYF.

This clone occurred once. The V gene is TRBV19, the J gene TRBJ2-6; the D is unclear. This CDR3 is 14 amino acids long. The germline V gene has CDR1 LNHDA and CDR2 SQIVND (reference sequence). The germline V and J ends were trimmed by 3 bases and 0 bases, with 3 bases remaining between them. Written as DNA, the CDR3 is TGTGCCAGTAGTATCACCTCTGGGGCCAACGTCCTGACTTTC. This gives the protein CASSITSGANVLTF.

V and J are TRBV5-1 and TRBJ2-1; D is unresolved. With 0 bases removed from V and 5 bases from J, the gap between germline ends came to 9 bases. Germline V gene data show CDR1 as SGHRS and CDR2 as YFSETQ. This CDR3 has 14 amino acids. The CDR3 sequence is CASSLVHTNNEQFF. CDR3 in DNA: TGCGCCAGCAGCTTGGTTCACACCAACAATGAGCAGTTCTTC.

This clone occurred a few times. The rearrangement links TRBV5-6 to TRBJ2-7; a possible D gene is TRBD1 (6 bases). The germline gives CDR1 SGHDT, CDR2 YYEEEE. Trimming shortened V by 2 bases and J by 7 bases, and 10 bases separated the two germline ends. The CDR3 totals 12 residues. DNA of the CDR3: TGTGCCAGCAGCTTACAGGGTGGAGAGCAGTACTTC. Its protein product is CASSLQGGEQYF.

The chain joins TRBV14 to TRBJ2-4; D is ambiguous. CDR3 length: 16 residues. Trimming took off 0 bases at V and 2 bases at J, with 11 bases between the two ends. Germline CDR1 SGHDN, CDR2 FVKESK. CDR3 coding DNA: TGTGCCAGCAGCCAAGATACCCTTGCCCCCAAAAACATTCAGTACTTC. This gives the protein CASSQDTLAPKNIQYF. Drawing the rest from reference TRBV14 and TRBJ2-4, the complete variable domain is EAGVTQFPSHSVIEKGQTVTLRCDPISGHDNLYWYRRVMGKEIKFLLHFVKESKQDESGMPNNRFLAERTGGTYSTLKVQPAELEDSGVYFCASSQDTLAPKNIQYFGAGTRLSVL.

The chain is built from TRBV7-8 and TRBJ2-7; 8 nucleotides align to TRBD2. There are 17 residues in the CDR3. Trimming removed 3 bases from V and 0 bases from J; junction bases left unmatched: 10. The germline gives CDR1 SGHVS, CDR2 FQNEAQ. CDR3 sequence (DNA): TGTGCCAGCAGCTTTCGGGGGGGCGGGACGAGCTCCTACGAGCAGTACTTC. Its translation: CASSFRGGGTSSYEQYF.

Only one count was recorded for this clone. V gene TRBV15 combines with J gene TRBJ2-7, with D possibly being TRBD1 (5 bases). This CDR3 is 13 amino acids long. Germline CDR1 LNHNV, CDR2 YYDKDF (reference sequence). Between the trimmed V and J ends, which lost 1 base and 4 bases, there was a span of 8 bases. The CDR3 is CATSRGNRYEQYF. The CDR3 nucleotides are TGTGCCACCAGCAGAGGTAACAGGTACGAGCAGTACTTC.

This clone was counted a single time. The genes are TRBV5-6 and TRBJ2-5; 8 nucleotides agree with TRBD1. Trimming removed 2 bases from V and 5 bases from J; junction bases left unmatched: 11. The germline V gene encodes CDR1 SGHDT and CDR2 YYEEEE. CDR3 length equals 16 residues. In nucleotides, the CDR3 is TGTGCCAGCAGCTTTGTTGGACAGGGACGGGAGGAGACCCAGTACTTC. Translating gives CASSFVGQGREETQYF.